The 32 T cell receptor beta chains reported below all come from one sample, sequenced in a study of blood T cell repertoires in COVID-19. Profiled with immunoSEQ multiplex PCR; TCRdb holds only in-frame clones, not every one. The sample comprises 110,000 or so clones, approximately 90% of which are singletons, and over 4% rests with the top ten. Sequences were obtained from peripheral blood. The receptor source for this set is a woman aged 50 to 65 with acute or convalescent COVID-19.

In its sample, this clone was seen once. The CDR3 sequence is CASSGNRAYIQYF. CDR3 DNA sequence: TGTGCCAGCAGTGGAAACAGGGCCTACATTCAGTACTTC. The rearrangement joins TRBV25-1 to TRBJ2-4; D might be TRBD1 (6 bases). This CDR3 contains 13 residues. CDR1 and CDR2 (germline): MGHDK, SYGVNS. Trimming took 4 bases from V and 8 from J, leaving 12 bases between them. The variable domain in full, completed from reference TRBV25-1 and TRBJ2-4, reads EADIYQTPRYLVIGTGKKITLECSQTMGHDKMYWYQQDPGMELHLIHYSYGVNSTEKGDLSSESTVSRIRTEHFPLTLESARPSHTSQYLCASSGNRAYIQYFGAGTRLSVL.

V gene TRBV7-9 combines with J gene TRBJ1-2; 7 bases map to TRBD1. With V trimmed by 5 bases and J by 5 bases, 2 bases remained unmatched. In germline, CDR1 is SEHNR, CDR2 FQNEAQ (reference sequence). The CDR3 extends over 12 amino acids. The CDR3 DNA sequence: TGTGCCAGCAGCCCGGGACAGTATGGCTACACCTTC. Residues: CASSPGQYGYTF.

This clone came up once. The chain combines TRBV3-1 (or the pseudogene TRBV3-2) with TRBJ1-4; 7 bases match TRBD1. There are 15 residues in the CDR3. CDR1 is LGHDT, CDR2 YNNKEL, per germline (reference sequence). J lost 6 bases, V lost 5 bases, and 9 bases had no gene match. CDR3 sequence: CASSELTGLHEKLFF. In DNA, the CDR3 is TGTGCCAGCAGCGAACTGACAGGGCTGCATGAAAAACTGTTTTTT.

This chain uses TRBV15 with TRBJ1-5, with D tentatively TRBD1 (5 bases). Germline CDR1 and CDR2: LNHNV and YYDKDF (reference sequence). The CDR3 is 15 amino acids. The V end was cut by 3 bases, the J end by 4 bases, with 13 bases between. The CDR3 loop is CATSRLWGGNQPQHF. The CDR3 nucleotides read TGTGCCACCAGCAGGTTATGGGGGGGGAATCAGCCCCAGCATTTT.

V gene TRBV2 combines with J gene TRBJ1-4; D is uncertain. V was pared by 4 bases and J by 8 bases, with 14 bases between. Looked up from germline, CDR1 is SNHLY and CDR2 is FYNNEI. The CDR3 is made up of 14 amino acids. CDR3 sequence (DNA): TGTGCCAGCAGTGGAGGTGAGGGTGGAGAAAAACTGTTTTTT. This codes for CASSGGEGGEKLFF.

The CDR3 sequence is CASRESSSYEQYF. CDR3 coding DNA: TGTGCCAGCAGGGAGAGTAGCTCCTACGAGCAGTACTTC. V usage is TRBV12-3 or TRBV12-4 and J usage is TRBJ2-7; D unresolved. This CDR3 is 13 amino acids long. V was cut by 6 bases and J by 0 bases, with 9 bases left in between.

The chain combines TRBV30 with TRBJ1-2; D is unresolved. CDR1 and CDR2 (germline): GTSNPN, SVGIG (reference sequence). V dropped 1 base and J dropped 5 bases, with 8 bases sitting between them. This CDR3 comprises 12 residues. CDR3 sequence: CAWSELGYGYTF. The CDR3 nucleotides read TGTGCCTGGAGTGAACTCGGGTATGGCTACACCTTC.

The gene calls are TRBV6-5 and TRBJ1-1; 9 nucleotides match TRBD1. V lost 6 bases to trimming and J lost 11 bases; unmatched junction nucleotides: 7. From germline, CDR1 is MNHEY and CDR2 SVGAGI. The CDR3 is made up of 12 amino acids. The chain's CDR3 is CASSRDRVSAFF. The CDR3 DNA sequence: TGTGCCAGCAGCCGGGACAGGGTTTCGGCTTTCTTT.

The V and J genes are TRBV14 and TRBJ2-7; D remains ambiguous. The germline V and J ends were trimmed by 1 base and 8 bases, with 9 bases remaining between them. CDR3 length: 12 residues. In germline, CDR1 is SGHDN, CDR2 FVKESK. The CDR3 DNA sequence: TGTGCCAGCAGCCAAGTAGTCCAAAAGCAGTACTTC. This encodes CASSQVVQKQYF.

The chain links TRBV24-1 to TRBJ2-3; 8 nucleotides align to TRBD2. CDR1 is KGHDR, CDR2 SFDVKD, per germline. Trimming cost V 4 bases and J 5 bases; bases outside gene matches: 10. CDR3 length: 16 amino acids. CDR3 residues: CATSEHSLAARDTQYF. The CDR3 DNA reads TGTGCCACCAGTGAACACTCACTAGCGGCCCGAGATACGCAGTATTTT.

This clone was seen only once. The chain combines TRBV15 with TRBJ1-4, with D unclear. V was shortened by 3 bases and J by 4 bases, with 9 bases between the two germline ends. The CDR3 contains 14 residues. Germline V CDR1 and CDR2: LNHNV, YYDKDF (reference sequence). For the CDR3, the DNA is TGTGCCACCAGCAGCCGCGTGCGTAATGAAAAACTGTTTTTT. The encoded protein is CATSSRVRNEKLFF.

This chain links TRBV5-4 with TRBJ2-3; TRBD2 matches at 15 bases. The CDR3 has 16 amino acids. With 4 bases clipped from V and 4 bases from J, the junction kept 4 bases outside the gene matches. Germline V gives CDR1 SGHNT, CDR2 YYREEE (reference sequence). The CDR3 coding sequence is TGTGCCAGCAGCGCCGGACTAGCGGGGGGGGCAGATACGCAGTATTTT. Encoded protein: CASSAGLAGGADTQYF.

CDR3 residues: CASRPLGYEQFF. DNA of the CDR3: TGTGCCAGCAGGCCCCTCGGGTATGAGCAGTTCTTC. This chain joins TRBV2 and TRBJ2-1, with D uncertain. The CDR3 runs 12 residues. Germline V gene data show CDR1 as SNHLY and CDR2 as FYNNEI. V was shortened by 6 bases and J by 8 bases, with 11 bases between the two germline ends.

The chain uses TRBV11-2 and TRBJ2-5, with D possibly matching TRBD2 (5 bases). This CDR3 contains 14 residues. The V end lost 4 bases, the J end lost 1 base, and 10 bases lay between the germline ends. CDR1 and CDR2 (germline): SGHAT, FQNNGV. Written as DNA, the CDR3 is TGTGCCAGCAGCTCCCCAACTAGCCAAGAGACCCAGTACTTC. It is translated as CASSSPTSQETQYF. Looking up the rest from reference TRBV11-2 and TRBJ2-5 gives the full variable domain: EAGVAQSPRYKIIEKRQSVAFWCNPISGHATLYWYQQILGQGPKLLIQFQNNGVVDDSQLPKDRFSAERLKGVDSTLKIQPAKLEDSAVYLCASSSPTSQETQYFGPGTRLLVL.

This clone was detected once. This chain uses TRBV4-1 with TRBJ2-7; no clear D gene. Germline assignment: CDR1 MGHRA and CDR2 YSYEKL. V was clipped by 1 base and J by 6 bases, with 7 bases between them. The CDR3 consists of 12 residues. CDR3 nucleotide sequence: TGCGCCAGCAGCCAAGGACTGGGCGAGCAGTACTTC. Protein product: CASSQGLGEQYF.

The chain combines TRBV5-1 with TRBJ1-2, with TRBD1 identical over 7 bases. J was trimmed by 0 bases and V by 4 bases; bases with no gene match: 6. The CDR3 runs to 15 residues. Germline V lookup: CDR1 SGHRS, CDR2 YFSETQ. CDR3 nucleotides: TGCGCCAGCAGCCTGACGGGACAGTCTAACTATGGCTACACCTTC. Translating it yields CASSLTGQSNYGYTF. Full variable domain (outside the CDR3, taken from reference TRBV5-1 and TRBJ1-2): KAGVTQTPRYLIKTRGQQVTLSCSPISGHRSVSWYQQTPGQGLQFLFEYFSETQRNKGNFPGRFSGRQFSNSRSEMNVSTLELGDSALYLCASSLTGQSNYGYTFGSGTRLTVV.

The rearrangement links TRBV24-1 to TRBJ2-5; D might be TRBD1 (5 bases). The V and J ends lost 1 base and 5 bases respectively, with 13 bases between them. The germline V gene encodes CDR1 KGHDR and CDR2 SFDVKD. The CDR3 runs 15 residues. The CDR3 loop is CATSDLWQGEETQYF. CDR3 nucleotide sequence: TGTGCCACCAGTGATTTATGGCAGGGTGAGGAGACCCAGTACTTC.

The rearrangement links TRBV28 to TRBJ1-1; unclear D gene. CDR3 length equals 16 residues. V lost 3 bases and J lost 3, with 17 bases in between. The germline V gene has CDR1 MDHEN and CDR2 SYDVKM. CDR3 sequence reads: CASSFLSRGVDTEAFF. As DNA, the CDR3 is TGTGCCAGCAGTTTTCTTTCCCGGGGAGTAGACACTGAAGCTTTCTTT. The full variable domain, with the rest looked up from reference TRBV28 and TRBJ1-1, is DVKVTQSSRYLVKRTGEKVFLECVQDMDHENMFWYRQDPGLGLRLIYFSYDVKMKEKGDIPEGYSVSREKKERFSLILESASTNQTSMYLCASSFLSRGVDTEAFFGQGTRLTVV.

The CDR3 sequence is CASSLGMFVAGEGTQYF. CDR3 sequence (DNA): TGTGCCAGCTCCCTCGGAATGTTTGTAGCGGGAGAAGGGACCCAGTACTTC. V and J are TRBV18 and TRBJ2-5; TRBD2 matches 9 bases. The CDR3 has 17 residues. Germline-derived CDR1 and CDR2 are KGHSH and LQKENI. Trimming removed 6 bases from V and 7 bases from J; junction bases left unmatched: 18.

The chain couples TRBV9 to TRBJ2-3; D call uncertain. The CDR3 contains 12 residues. V lost 4 bases, J lost 4 bases, and 7 bases lay in between. The germline V gene encodes CDR1 SGDLS and CDR2 YYNGEE. CDR3 bases: TGTGCCAGCAGCCCTCGGTCAGATACGCAGTATTTT. Its translation: CASSPRSDTQYF.

This chain connects TRBV10-3 to TRBJ2-7; perhaps TRBD1 as D (6 bases). Looked up from germline, CDR1 is ENHRY and CDR2 is SYGVKD. The CDR3 runs to 13 residues. The V end lost 6 bases, the J end lost 6 bases, and 15 bases lay between the germline ends. CDR3 loop: CAISPSTRGEQYF. The CDR3 nucleotides are TGTGCCATCAGCCCCAGCACCAGGGGCGAGCAGTACTTC.

This chain connects TRBV6-5 to TRBJ1-2; TRBD1 agrees at 7 bases. With V trimmed by 2 bases and J by 2 bases, 5 bases remained unmatched. The CDR3 length is 15 residues. CDR1 and CDR2 (germline): MNHEY, SVGAGI. As DNA, the CDR3 is TGTGCCAGCAGTTACACCTCACAGGGGAACTATGGCTACACCTTC. Protein product: CASSYTSQGNYGYTF.

V and J are TRBV7-9 and TRBJ1-6, with 7 bases identical to TRBD1. V dropped 11 bases and J dropped 4; count of bases not matched to a gene: 8. Germline V gene data show CDR1 as SEHNR and CDR2 as FQNEAQ (reference sequence). The CDR3 loop spans 14 amino acids. CDR3 bases: TGTGCCGCCGCCGGGACAGCGTATAATTCACCCCTCCACTTT. This translates into CAAAGTAYNSPLHF.

Only one count was recorded for this clone. This chain uses TRBV5-1 with TRBJ1-3, with 7 bases fitting TRBD1. This CDR3 spans 13 amino acids. V was pared by 0 bases and J by 8 bases, with 2 bases of the junction left unmatched. The germline gives CDR1 SGHRS, CDR2 YFSETQ. The CDR3 DNA sequence: TGCGCCAGCAGCTTGGGAGACAGGGACACCATATATTTT. Protein sequence: CASSLGDRDTIYF.

CDR3 bases: TGTGCCAGCAGCGTAGGACAGGTCGACACTGAAGCTTTCTTT. Amino acid sequence: CASSVGQVDTEAFF. The rearrangement joins TRBV9 to TRBJ1-1, with D perhaps TRBD1 (6 bases). V lost 0 bases to trimming and J lost 3 bases, with 9 bases between them. Looked up from germline, CDR1 is SGDLS and CDR2 is YYNGEE. This CDR3 comprises 14 residues.

V and J are TRBV10-3 and TRBJ2-1, with TRBD2 identical over 10 bases. The CDR3 contains 19 residues. Germline V gene lookup returns CDR1 ENHRY and CDR2 SYGVKD. After removal of 6 bases from V and 0 bases from J, the junction contained 14 bases not matched to a gene. CDR3 protein: CAISPGGLAGGNSYNEQFF. Written as DNA, the CDR3 is TGTGCCATCAGCCCCGGAGGGTTAGCGGGGGGAAACTCCTACAATGAGCAGTTCTTC.

V is TRBV2 and J is TRBJ1-2, with D possibly TRBD1 on 6 matching bases. Trimming removed 4 bases at V and 4 bases at J, with 16 bases between. This CDR3 region has 15 residues. Germline CDR1 SNHLY, CDR2 FYNNEI. This chain's CDR3 is CASSASGVVIYGYTF. The CDR3 DNA follows: TGTGCCAGCAGTGCCTCAGGGGTGGTGATCTATGGCTACACCTTC.

The CDR3 DNA follows: TGTGCCAGCAGCCAACTAGCTACGGGACTAAGCACAGATACGCAGTATTTT. Residues: CASSQLATGLSTDTQYF. The chain combines TRBV14 with TRBJ2-3, with 7 bases identical to TRBD2. This CDR3 is built from 17 residues. CDR1 is SGHDN, CDR2 FVKESK, per germline. Germline trimming cut 2 bases from V and 0 bases from J; bases unmatched to any gene: 8.

This clone has just a few counts. This chain connects TRBV7-9 to TRBJ1-4; unclear D gene. This CDR3 is 12 amino acids long. Trimming took 6 bases from V and 8 from J, leaving 10 bases between them. Per germline, CDR1 SEHNR and CDR2 FQNEAQ (reference sequence). The CDR3 DNA is TGTGCCAGCAGAGGCCCGGGGGAAAAACTGTTTTTT. Its protein is CASRGPGEKLFF.

The V gene is TRBV5-1, the J gene TRBJ2-1, with TRBD1 matching over 10 bases. Germline CDR1 reads SGHRS; CDR2 reads YFSETQ. The CDR3 length is 16 residues. Germline trimming cut 3 bases from V and 9 bases from J; bases unmatched to any gene: 12. This CDR3 reads CASSWSGRTGGGEQFF. CDR3 in DNA: TGCGCCAGCAGCTGGAGTGGTAGGACAGGGGGAGGTGAGCAGTTCTTC.

The table lists this clone with a few counts. The chain uses TRBV18 and TRBJ1-1; D remains ambiguous. CDR1 is KGHSH, CDR2 LQKENI, per germline. Trimming took 2 bases from V and 4 from J, leaving 14 bases between them. The CDR3 has 15 amino acids. This chain's CDR3 is CASSPIRTAGTEAFF. CDR3 nucleotide sequence: TGTGCCAGCTCACCAATTAGGACCGCGGGCACTGAAGCTTTCTTT.

The chain employs TRBV12-5 and TRBJ1-1; no clear D. This CDR3 is built from 14 residues. Germline V CDR1 and CDR2: LGHNT, FRNRAP. The germline V and J ends were trimmed by 6 bases and 1 base, with 12 bases remaining between them. The DNA for the CDR3 is TGTGCTAGTGGATATAGACGGGAGAACACTGAAGCTTTCTTT. The encoded protein is CASGYRRENTEAFF.